A single sample gave rise to the 13 T cell receptor beta chains below, sequenced in a study of T cells in women clearing cervical HPV infection. The data were produced by immunoSEQ multiplex PCR, yet TCRdb's version contains in-frame clones alone and is incomplete. Recorded for this sample: 44,000 or so clones. The sequenced sample consisted of blood buffy coat. All receptors come from a woman between 18 and 70 years old with a cervical HPV16 infection that either progressed to CIN3+ or cleared (not recorded which).

Concerning this clone itself: The read ends 3 residues before the CDR3 terminus; that terminus is restored from the germline J gene. This chain connects TRBV10-3 to TRBJ1-4; D uncertain. Trimming pared 0 bases from V and 0 bases from J, leaving 14 bases between. This CDR3 is built from 18 residues. Germline loops: CDR1 ENHRY, CDR2 SYGVKD. Incomplete CDR3 DNA: TGTGCCATCAGTGAGTCGGGCAGAGCTTCTGCAACTAATGAAAAA. Its protein product is CAISESGRASATNEK. The complete CDR3 protein is CAISESGRASATNEKLFF.

Comment on this clone: The observed sequence ends 3 residues before the CDR3 terminus, with the missing tail filled in from the germline J gene. The rearrangement joins TRBV10-2 to TRBJ2-5, with 9 positions matching TRBD1. Germline V gene data show CDR1 as WSHSY and CDR2 as SAAADI. CDR3 size: 14 residues. After removal of 7 bases from V and 2 bases from J, the junction contained 5 bases not matched to a gene. The CDR3 sequence: CASTGTGFQETQYF. Partial CDR3 DNA: TGCGCCAGCACCGGGACAGGGTTTCAAGAGACC.

A remark on this clone: The DNA ends 3 residues before the CDR3 does, and the rest of the CDR3 is filled in from the germline J gene. The J gene is TRBJ1-1, the V gene TRBV7-9; no clear D. Per germline, CDR1 SEHNR and CDR2 FQNEAQ (reference sequence). The CDR3 runs to 13 residues. Trimming pared 2 bases from V and 1 base from J, leaving 5 bases between. CDR3 in amino acids: CASSLNGNTEAFF. The CDR3 bases that were read are TGTGCCAGCAGCTTAAACGGGAACACTGAA.

About this clone: The read is 3 residues too short to cover the CDR3 end, so that end is filled in from the germline J gene. The chain joins TRBV6-2 or TRBV6-3 to TRBJ2-1; tentatively, D is TRBD2 (6 bases). Germline assignment: CDR1 MNHEY and CDR2 SVGEGT. Trimming removed 7 bases at V and 3 bases at J, with 16 bases between. This CDR3 region has 15 residues. The CDR3 bases that were read are TGTGCCAGCACCTCGTTGGGACTTGTCTACAATGAG. Encoded protein: CASTSLGLVYNE. The entire CDR3 protein reads CASTSLGLVYNEQFF.

As for this clone: The read ends 3 residues shy of where the CDR3 ends; the end is completed using the germline J gene. This sequence joins TRBV19 and TRBJ2-3, with 8 nucleotides matching TRBD1. The CDR3 is made up of 15 amino acids. The germline V gene encodes CDR1 LNHDA and CDR2 SQIVND (reference sequence). The sequenced CDR3 bases are TGTGCCAGTAGCCGGGACAGGCAGGCTGGTAAACCG. Protein product: CASSRDRQAGKP. The whole CDR3 region reads CASSRDRQAGKPQYF.

Comment on this clone: The sequenced fragment ends 3 residues before the CDR3 boundary, so the rest is inferred from the germline J gene. The chain joins TRBV5-1 to TRBJ2-3, with 8 positions matching TRBD2. V lost 3 bases to trimming and J lost 1 base; unmatched junction nucleotides: 7. Per germline, CDR1 SGHRS and CDR2 YFSETQ. This CDR3 comprises 16 residues. The covered CDR3 bases are TGCGCCAGCAGCTGGGGCCCAGCGGGGGGCACAGATACG. Its translation is CASSWGPAGGTDT. The complete CDR3 sequence is CASSWGPAGGTDTQYF.

CDR3 in amino acids: CSARVTDSGELFF. The sequenced CDR3 bases are TGCAGTGCTAGAGTGACTGATTCCGGGGAG. V gene TRBV20-1 combines with J gene TRBJ2-2; D unresolved. From the germline J gene comes the end of the CDR3, since the read stops 3 residues before it. V dropped 1 base and J dropped 6 bases, with 9 bases sitting between them. This CDR3 has 13 residues. CDR1 and CDR2 (germline): DFQATT, SNEGSKA (reference sequence).

As concerns this clone: Read coverage stops 3 residues before the CDR3 terminus; the germline J gene supplies the remainder. The genes are TRBV19 and TRBJ1-6, with TRBD1 matching 9 bases. The CDR3 sequence is 16 residues long. Germline V gene sequence: CDR1 LNHDA, CDR2 SQIVND (reference sequence). The V and J ends lost 3 bases and 7 bases, in that order; junction bases with no gene match: 7. CDR3: CASSIGITGGNSPLHF. Partial CDR3 DNA: TGTGCCAGTAGTATCGGGATCACAGGGGGCAATTCACCC. The variable domain in full, completed from reference TRBV19 and TRBJ1-6, reads DGGITQSPKYLFRKEGQNVTLSCEQNLNHDAMYWYRQDPGQGLRLIYYSQIVNDFQKGDIAEGYSVSREKKESFPLTVTSAQKNPTAFYLCASSIGITGGNSPLHFGNGTRLTVT.

Of note for this clone: The read ends 3 residues before the CDR3 terminus; that terminus is restored from the germline J gene. This chain uses TRBV11-2 with TRBJ1-4; 7 nucleotides agree with TRBD1. Losses at the gene ends were 4 bases for V and 7 bases for J; bases not matched to a gene: 6. The CDR3 runs 14 residues. Per germline, CDR1 SGHAT and CDR2 FQNNGV. The CDR3 protein is CASSSQTGSEKLFF. Partial CDR3 DNA: TGTGCCAGCAGCTCACAGACAGGGAGTGAAAAA.

In the case of this clone: The read terminates 3 residues before the CDR3 end, so the remaining end is supplied by the germline J gene. The V and J genes are TRBV10-3 and TRBJ1-5; TRBD1 aligns across 8 bases. The CDR3 length is 15 residues. V was pared by 5 bases and J by 3 bases, with 6 bases of the junction left unmatched. CDR1 and CDR2 from the germline V gene are ENHRY and SYGVKD. The covered CDR3 bases are TGTGCCATCAGTCCGACAGGGGAGGACAATCAGCCC. Translated: CAISPTGEDNQP. In full, the CDR3 reads CAISPTGEDNQPQHF.

As regards this clone: The sequenced fragment ends 3 residues before the CDR3 boundary, so the rest is inferred from the germline J gene. The chain links TRBV6-1 to TRBJ2-6; D not resolved. The V gene lost 2 bases and the J gene lost 0 bases, with 5 bases spanning the gap. The CDR3 spans 15 residues. Germline V gene lookup returns CDR1 MNHNS and CDR2 SASEGT. The DNA read from the CDR3 is TGTGCCAGCAGTGAATCCCTCTCTGGGGCCAACGTC. Translation: CASSESLSGANV. The full CDR3 reads CASSESLSGANVLTF.

Comment on this clone: The read ends 3 residues before the CDR3 terminus; that terminus is restored from the germline J gene. The chain uses TRBV2 and TRBJ1-2, with D uncertain. The CDR3 extends over 12 amino acids. From germline, CDR1 is SNHLY and CDR2 FYNNEI. The sequenced part of the CDR3 DNA is TGTGCCAGCAGGACAAAGGCAGATACC. This sequence encodes CASRTKADT. The complete CDR3 protein is CASRTKADTYTF.

With respect to this clone: Sequencing ends 3 residues short of the CDR3 end; the germline J gene provides the rest. J is TRBJ1-5 and V is TRBV5-1; 7 bases are a match to TRBD1. This CDR3 region has 16 residues. With V trimmed by 0 bases and J by 7 bases, 10 bases remained unmatched. Germline V gives CDR1 SGHRS, CDR2 YFSETQ. The sequenced CDR3 bases are TGCGCCAGCAGCTTGGGAGGGGGCGAGGGCGGACAGCCC. As protein: CASSLGGGEGGQP. The entire CDR3 sequence reads CASSLGGGEGGQPQHF.